This entry lists 18 T cell receptor beta chains sequenced from one sample in a study of T cell responses to AZD1222 COVID-19 vaccine. The repertoire was sequenced with immunoSEQ multiplex PCR; TCRdb's copy has only in-frame clones and lacks some. The data show 150,000 to 200,000 clones, almost 95% seen once. The material sequenced was peripheral blood, taken on day 0 of AZD1222 vaccination. All receptors derive from an adult in good health.

The genes are TRBV6-2 or TRBV6-3 and TRBJ2-7; 12 bases map to TRBD2. Germline values: CDR1 MNHEY, CDR2 SVGEGT. Trimming at V came to 2 bases and at J to 4 bases, leaving 3 bases not matched to a gene. The CDR3 covers 15 residues. DNA for the CDR3: TGTGCCAGCAGTTACCCTGGACTAGCGGGGTACGAGCAGTACTTC. The encoded protein is CASSYPGLAGYEQYF.

This clone was recorded a few times. The chain carries TRBV27 and TRBJ2-2; 7 bases agree with TRBD2. Germline V gene data show CDR1 as MNHEY and CDR2 as SMNVEV (reference sequence). This CDR3 is 15 amino acids long. J lost 6 bases, V lost 2 bases, and 6 bases had no gene match. The CDR3 reads CASSLDSGSPGELFF. As DNA, the CDR3 is TGTGCCAGCAGTTTAGATAGCGGGTCGCCCGGGGAGCTGTTTTTT.

V is TRBV4-1 and J is TRBJ1-3, with D possibly being TRBD1 (6 bases). The CDR3 is 18 residues long. V was pared by 1 base and J by 0 bases, with 16 bases between. Germline CDR1 MGHRA, CDR2 YSYEKL. This chain's CDR3 is CASSQGPAPQGSGNTIYF. The CDR3 DNA is TGCGCCAGCAGCCAAGGTCCGGCCCCACAGGGCTCTGGAAACACCATATATTTT.

The J gene is TRBJ1-1, the V gene TRBV29-1; D unclear. The germline V and J ends were trimmed by 7 bases and 1 base, with 7 bases remaining between them. Germline values: CDR1 SQVTM, CDR2 ANQGSEA. The CDR3 covers 11 residues. As DNA, the CDR3 is TGCAGCGGGGGAAAGAACACTGAAGCTTTCTTT. This sequence encodes CSGGKNTEAFF.

V usage is TRBV30 and J usage is TRBJ1-5; D not certain. The germline V gene has CDR1 GTSNPN and CDR2 SVGIG (reference sequence). The CDR3 contains 16 residues. Trimming removed 1 base at V and 0 bases at J, with 13 bases between. The CDR3 DNA reads as TGTGCCTGGAGTGAGTCATGGGGTAATAGCAATCAGCCCCAGCATTTT. Its translation is CAWSESWGNSNQPQHF.

The chain has TRBV5-5 and TRBJ1-5, with TRBD1 matching 7 bases. CDR1 and CDR2 (germline): SGHKS, YYEKEE (reference sequence). J was trimmed by 5 bases and V by 2 bases; bases with no gene match: 4. There are 14 residues in the CDR3. This chain's CDR3 is CASSLKGADQPQHF. The DNA for the CDR3 is TGTGCCAGCAGCTTAAAGGGGGCGGATCAGCCCCAGCATTTT.

In its sample, this clone was seen once. The V and J genes are TRBV6-1 and TRBJ2-7; D ambiguous. The CDR3 is 12 amino acids. Deletions cut 1 base from V and 8 bases from J, with 9 bases between. Germline V lookup: CDR1 MNHNS, CDR2 SASEGT. CDR3 in amino acids: CASSEGGIKQYF. The CDR3 DNA follows: TGTGCCAGCAGTGAAGGTGGCATCAAGCAGTACTTC.

Comments on this clone: Other DNA sequences within the sample encode an identical CDR3. The chain links TRBV9 to TRBJ1-1; TRBD1 agrees at 7 bases. Germline trimming cut 0 bases from V and 7 bases from J; bases unmatched to any gene: 3. CDR1 is SGDLS, CDR2 YYNGEE, per germline. There are 13 residues in the CDR3. CDR3 sequence (DNA): TGTGCCAGCAGCGTAGGGACAGGCGGTGAAGCTTTCTTT. As protein: CASSVGTGGEAFF.

This rearrangement joins TRBV28 to TRBJ2-1; D might be TRBD1 (6 bases). Germline CDR1 MDHEN, CDR2 SYDVKM. The CDR3 covers 12 residues. CDR3 nucleotide sequence: TGTGCGACAGGACTCTCCTACAATGAGCAGTTCTTC. Protein: CATGLSYNEQFF.

The gene calls are TRBV9 and TRBJ1-4; TRBD1 is a possible D gene (5 bases). This CDR3 contains 16 residues. V shed 4 bases and J shed 0 bases, with 13 bases lying between them. The germline CDR1 and CDR2 sequences are SGDLS and YYNGEE. The CDR3 sequence: CASSHAAGATNEKLFF. CDR3 nucleotide sequence: TGTGCCAGCAGCCACGCCGCGGGGGCAACTAATGAAAAACTGTTTTTT.

The rearrangement uses TRBV7-3 and TRBJ2-7; weak D call: TRBD2 (5 bases). The CDR3 spans 15 residues. V dropped 0 bases and J dropped 2 bases, with 11 bases sitting between them. Germline V gene sequence: CDR1 SGHTA, CDR2 FQGTGA. CDR3 sequence (DNA): TGTGCCAGCAGCTTAACGGACTCTGTTACCTACGAGCAGTACTTC. This translates into CASSLTDSVTYEQYF.

The J gene is TRBJ2-7, the V gene TRBV19, with D perhaps TRBD1 or TRBD2 (5 bases each). The CDR3 extends over 14 amino acids. Trimming shortened V by 6 bases and J by 0 bases, and 12 bases separated the two germline ends. The germline gives CDR1 LNHDA, CDR2 SQIVND (reference sequence). The CDR3 nucleotides read TGTGCCAGTAGCCGGGACGGGGACTCCTACGAGCAGTACTTC. This translates into CASSRDGDSYEQYF.

V is TRBV5-1 and J is TRBJ1-4; 9 positions match TRBD1. The length of the CDR3 is 17 residues. V was clipped by 0 bases and J by 4 bases; unmatched bases: 7. Germline V gene lookup returns CDR1 SGHRS and CDR2 YFSETQ. The CDR3 is CASSLAPQGAGNEKLFF. The CDR3 DNA reads as TGCGCCAGCAGCTTGGCCCCACAGGGGGCGGGTAATGAAAAACTGTTTTTT. Based on the CDR3 plus reference TRBV5-1 and TRBJ1-4, the full variable domain is KAGVTQTPRYLIKTRGQQVTLSCSPISGHRSVSWYQQTPGQGLQFLFEYFSETQRNKGNFPGRFSGRQFSNSRSEMNVSTLELGDSALYLCASSLAPQGAGNEKLFFGSGTQLSVL.

V and J are TRBV27 and TRBJ1-4; D is uncertain. V lost 3 bases and J lost 4, with 6 bases in between. In germline, CDR1 is MNHEY, CDR2 SMNVEV (reference sequence). This CDR3 is 13 amino acids long. The DNA of the CDR3 is TGTGCCAGCAGTTTCAGATTTAATGAAAAACTGTTTTTT. It codes for CASSFRFNEKLFF.

The chain uses TRBV5-1 and TRBJ2-7; possible D gene TRBD2, 7 bases. Germline lookup yields CDR1 SGHRS and CDR2 YFSETQ. CDR3 size: 16 residues. V gave up 0 bases and J gave up 2 bases, with 15 bases separating them. The CDR3 loop reads CASSLAEGGPTYEQYF. The DNA for the CDR3 is TGCGCCAGCAGCTTGGCCGAGGGGGGGCCTACCTACGAGCAGTACTTC.

This clone was counted once. The chain joins TRBV5-4 to TRBJ1-2; 8 nucleotides line up with TRBD1. Trimming cost V 1 base and J 4 bases; bases outside gene matches: 3. The CDR3 has 14 residues. CDR1 SGHNT and CDR2 YYREEE come from the germline V gene (reference sequence). CDR3 residues: CASSLWTGPYGYTF. CDR3 sequence (DNA): TGTGCCAGCAGCTTGTGGACAGGGCCCTATGGCTACACCTTC.

The chain recombines TRBV3-1 (or the pseudogene TRBV3-2) with TRBJ2-2; perhaps TRBD1 as D (5 bases). Trimming took off 1 base at V and 1 base at J, with 19 bases between the two ends. The CDR3 totals 19 residues. Germline lookup yields CDR1 LGHDT and CDR2 YNNKEL (reference sequence). CDR3 DNA sequence: TGTGCCAGCAGCCAAGTCGCCCCTCTAAGGGGCCGGAACACCGGGGAGCTGTTTTTT. Its protein product is CASSQVAPLRGRNTGELFF.

The chain uses TRBV9 and TRBJ2-2; D may be TRBD2 (6 bases). This CDR3 contains 18 residues. Trimming took 4 bases from V and 2 from J, leaving 21 bases between them. Germline-derived CDR1 and CDR2 are SGDLS and YYNGEE. The CDR3 DNA reads as TGTGCCAGCAGCTCAACCCCGGGGGTTAGCGTTAACACCGGGGAGCTGTTTTTT. Its translation is CASSSTPGVSVNTGELFF. Full variable domain (outside the CDR3, taken from reference TRBV9 and TRBJ2-2): DSGVTQTPKHLITATGQRVTLRCSPRSGDLSVYWYQQSLDQGLQFLIQYYNGEERAKGNILERFSAQQFPDLHSELNLSSLELGDSALYFCASSSTPGVSVNTGELFFGEGSRLTVL.